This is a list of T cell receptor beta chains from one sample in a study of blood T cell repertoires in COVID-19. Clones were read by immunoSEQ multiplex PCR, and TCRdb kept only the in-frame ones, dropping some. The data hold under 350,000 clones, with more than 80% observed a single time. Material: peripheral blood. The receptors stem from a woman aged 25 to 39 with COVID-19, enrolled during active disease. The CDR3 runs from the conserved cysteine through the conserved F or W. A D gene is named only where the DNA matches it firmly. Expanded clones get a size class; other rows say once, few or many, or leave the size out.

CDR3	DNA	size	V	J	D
CASSLFPGQGSEAFF	TGTGCCAGCAGCTTATTTCCGGGACAGGGCTCCGAAGCTTTCTTT	NA	TRBV11-2	TRBJ1-1	TRBD1
CAWSVNSINYGYTF	TGTGCCTGGAGTGTTAACAGCATCAACTATGGCTACACCTTC	NA	TRBV30	TRBJ1-2	NA
CAWSVSASGRAEQFF	TGTGCCTGGAGTGTATCGGCTAGCGGGAGGGCCGAGCAGTTCTTC	once	TRBV30	TRBJ2-1	TRBD2
CASSQELAGFYNEQFF	TGTGCCAGCAGCCAGGAACTAGCGGGGTTCTACAATGAGCAGTTCTTC	NA	TRBV3-1/TRBV3-2	TRBJ2-1	TRBD2
CASSQSQTNEQFF	TGTGCCAGCAGCCAATCACAGACCAATGAGCAGTTCTTC	NA	TRBV16	TRBJ2-1	NA
CASATPQGSGVKQYF	TGTGCCAGCGCCACACCCCAGGGGTCAGGGGTAAAGCAGTACTTC	NA	TRBV28	TRBJ2-7	NA
CASSNTGRSSGNTIYF	TGTGCCAGCAGCAATACAGGCCGGAGCTCTGGAAACACCATATATTTT	NA	TRBV21-1	TRBJ1-3	NA
CASSASWGLAGTGELFF	TGTGCCAGCAGCGCCTCCTGGGGACTAGCCGGAACCGGGGAGCTGTTTTTT	NA	TRBV9	TRBJ2-2	TRBD2
CASNGGYEQYF	TGTGCCAGTAACGGGGGCTACGAGCAGTACTTC	NA	TRBV2	TRBJ2-7	NA
CASSYGLAEKETQYF	TGTGCCAGCAGTTACGGACTAGCCGAAAAAGAGACCCAGTACTTC	NA	TRBV6-5	TRBJ2-5	TRBD2
CASTTTGGSQPQHF	TGTGCCAGCACAACTACAGGGGGGAGTCAGCCCCAGCATTTT	once	TRBV27	TRBJ1-5	TRBD1
CASSFADTDTQYF	TGTGCCAGCAGCTTCGCAGATACAGATACGCAGTATTTT	NA	TRBV5-5	TRBJ2-3	NA
CASSLGQGNSYEQYF	TGTGCCAGCAGTTTGGGACAGGGAAACTCCTACGAGCAGTACTTC	NA	TRBV27	TRBJ2-7	TRBD1
CASSPPGLGPGYEQYF	TGTGCCAGCAGCCCCCCCGGACTAGGTCCCGGGTACGAGCAGTACTTC	NA	TRBV3-1/TRBV3-2	TRBJ2-7	TRBD2
CASSITGTRDYEQYF	TGTGCCAGCAGCATAACCGGGACTAGAGACTACGAGCAGTACTTC	once	TRBV7-2	TRBJ2-7	TRBD2
CASSISSSTDTQYF	TGTGCCAGCAGCATTAGCAGTAGCACAGATACGCAGTATTTT	NA	TRBV9	TRBJ2-3	NA
CASSTTGTGQDTQYF	TGTGCCAGCAGTACGACAGGGACCGGCCAAGATACGCAGTATTTT	few	TRBV2	TRBJ2-3	TRBD1
CAISESTTSEGVMEETQYF	TGTGCCATCAGTGAGTCGACGACTAGCGAAGGGGTGATGGAAGAGACCCAGTACTTC	NA	TRBV10-3	TRBJ2-5	TRBD2
CASSLSTSGSFDEQFF	TGTGCCAGCAGCTTATCCACTAGCGGGAGTTTCGATGAGCAGTTCTTC	NA	TRBV5-6	TRBJ2-1	TRBD2
CASSPRGQTASYEQYF	TGTGCCAGCAGCCCCCGGGGACAGACCGCCTCCTACGAGCAGTACTTC	NA	TRBV9	TRBJ2-7	TRBD1
CASSKQGRLFHEQYF	TGTGCCAGCAGTAAACAGGGGCGCCTTTTCCACGAGCAGTACTTC	once	TRBV6-5	TRBJ2-7	TRBD1
CASSERYGYTF	TGTGCCAGCAGTGAGCGATATGGCTACACCTTC	NA	TRBV2	TRBJ1-2	NA
CASSLRTGSYEQYF	TGCGCCAGCAGCTTGCGGACAGGGTCCTACGAGCAGTACTTC	NA	TRBV5-1	TRBJ2-7	TRBD1
CASSEGGSGTDTQYF	TGTGCCAGCAGTGAGGGCGGGAGTGGCACAGATACGCAGTATTTT	NA	TRBV6-4	TRBJ2-3	TRBD2
CASSFRATGGFPSYF	TGTGCCAGCAGCTTTCGGGCGACAGGGGGGTTCCCTTCGTACTTC	NA	TRBV5-6	TRBJ2-7	TRBD1
CASSSREGTEAFF	TGTGCCAGCAGTTCCCGGGAGGGCACTGAAGCTTTCTTT	NA	TRBV28	TRBJ1-1	NA
CASSYGEHSYEQYF	TGTGCCAGCAGTTACGGTGAGCACTCCTACGAGCAGTACTTC	once	TRBV6-6	TRBJ2-7	NA
CASSFFGSGTEAFF	TGTGCCAGCAGCTTTTTCGGGAGCGGCACTGAAGCTTTCTTT	NA	TRBV7-2	TRBJ1-1	NA
CSVEASGRAYEQFF	TGCAGCGTTGAGGCTAGCGGGAGGGCCTATGAGCAGTTCTTC	NA	TRBV29-1	TRBJ2-1	TRBD2
CASSLSETRAFF	TGTGCCAGCAGCCTATCAGAGACTCGGGCTTTCTTT	few	TRBV7-2	TRBJ1-1	NA
CASSLRTSGRNEQFF	TGTGCCAGCAGCCTAAGGACTAGCGGGAGGAATGAGCAGTTCTTC	NA	TRBV14	TRBJ2-1	TRBD2
CASSLQGAGEKLFF	TGTGCCAGCAGTTTACAGGGGGCCGGTGAAAAACTGTTTTTT	few	TRBV28	TRBJ1-4	TRBD1
CASSPRLAGGLSLHEQFF	TGTGCCAGCTCACCCCGACTAGCGGGAGGGCTCTCCCTCCATGAGCAGTTCTTC	NA	TRBV18	TRBJ2-1	TRBD2
CASSHPGGSSYEQYF	TGTGCCAGCTCACACCCAGGGGGGAGCTCCTACGAGCAGTACTTC	NA	TRBV18	TRBJ2-7	NA
CASSRLADTDTQYF	TGTGCCAGCAGTCGGCTAGCGGACACAGATACGCAGTATTTT	NA	TRBV25-1	TRBJ2-3	TRBD2
CASSIRDRVLNEQYF	TGTGCCAGTAGTATCCGGGACAGGGTTCTCAACGAGCAGTACTTC	NA	TRBV19	TRBJ2-7	TRBD1
CASSPLSSGSTQYF	TGTGCCAGCAGTCCCCTTTCTAGCGGGAGTACGCAGTATTTT	NA	TRBV28	TRBJ2-3	TRBD2